These 27 T cell receptor beta chains came from one sample sequenced in a study of cytomegalovirus exposure and HLA in healthy donors. The primer mix had 60 Vbeta and 13 Jbeta primers. Assay: immunoSEQ multiplex PCR; the TCRdb copy retains only in-frame clones and omits some. The data contain about 140,000 clones, 60% to 75% of them singletons. The sequenced sample consisted of PBMCs. These receptors came from a man aged 25-40 years in good health and CMV-seronegative.

The genes are TRBV29-1 and TRBJ2-3; 8 nucleotides agree with TRBD1. The CDR3 is 14 amino acids. Germline V CDR1 and CDR2: SQVTM, ANQGSEA. The V and J ends lost 3 bases and 12 bases, in that order; junction bases with no gene match: 14. The CDR3 region has the DNA TGCAGCGTTGATAGGGTGGCAGGGGGCGAGGATCAGTATTTT. Protein: CSVDRVAGGEDQYF.

The rearrangement links TRBV5-4 to TRBJ2-2, with D uncertain. From germline, CDR1 is SGHNT and CDR2 YYREEE (reference sequence). Trimming shortened V by 4 bases and J by 1 base, and 8 bases separated the two germline ends. The CDR3 is made up of 14 amino acids. CDR3 in amino acids: CASSPTENTGELFF. The CDR3 nucleotides read TGTGCCAGCAGCCCCACAGAGAACACCGGGGAGCTGTTTTTT.

This CDR3 reads CASSYRGWNYGYTF. CDR3 sequence (DNA): TGTGCCAGCAGTTACAGGGGATGGAACTATGGCTACACCTTC. The chain employs TRBV27 and TRBJ1-2, with TRBD1 matching over 7 bases. CDR3 length: 14 amino acids. Germline V gene data show CDR1 as MNHEY and CDR2 as SMNVEV (reference sequence). The junction had 4 bases not matched to a gene; V was cut back by 4 bases and J by 2 bases.

This chain links TRBV6-1 with TRBJ2-2, with 8 nucleotides matching TRBD1. Germline assignment: CDR1 MNHNS and CDR2 SASEGT. This CDR3 has 19 residues. V was pared by 2 bases and J by 4 bases, with 15 bases of the junction left unmatched. The CDR3 region is CASSETGTGQYRSTGELFF. The CDR3 nucleotides are TGTGCCAGCAGTGAAACGGGGACAGGACAATACCGAAGCACCGGGGAGCTGTTTTTT.

The chain links TRBV2 to TRBJ2-7; D gene ambiguous. Trimming shortened V by 4 bases and J by 6 bases, and 16 bases separated the two germline ends. Germline V gene lookup returns CDR1 SNHLY and CDR2 FYNNEI. The CDR3 is 14 amino acids. The CDR3 reads CASSVNSPSTEQYF. The CDR3 coding sequence is TGTGCCAGCAGTGTAAACAGCCCTTCAACCGAGCAGTACTTC.

The CDR3 sequence: CSANGGGPGYF. In DNA, the CDR3 is TGCAGTGCTAATGGGGGGGGCCCAGGGTACTTC. The chain carries TRBV20-1 and TRBJ2-7, with D possibly TRBD2 on 7 matching bases. V lost 4 bases and J 12 bases, leaving 16 bases between the germline ends. The CDR3 has 11 residues. Germline V CDR1 and CDR2: DFQATT, SNEGSKA (reference sequence).

The chain links TRBV7-2 to TRBJ2-5, with a possible D match to TRBD2 (5 bases). The CDR3 is made up of 15 amino acids. The germline gives CDR1 SGHTA, CDR2 FQGNSA. Trimming removed 0 bases at V and 5 bases at J, with 13 bases between. This CDR3 is CASSLAGVGEETQYF. CDR3 DNA sequence: TGTGCCAGCAGCTTAGCCGGGGTGGGAGAGGAGACCCAGTACTTC.

Here the CDR3 DNA reads TGTGCCAGAAGCTTGGGACTAGCGGGTAATAGGGAGACCCAGTACTTC. Translated: CARSLGLAGNRETQYF. This chain joins TRBV5-3 and TRBJ2-5, with 10 bases fitting TRBD2. TRBV5-3 is classed as an ORF, of uncertain function. Trimming cost V 0 bases and J 5 bases; bases outside gene matches: 7. CDR3 length: 16 residues.

The genes are TRBV11-3 and TRBJ1-1; the D is unclear. Trimming shortened V by 3 bases and J by 5 bases, and 10 bases separated the two germline ends. The V gene's germline CDR1 is SGHNT and CDR2 YENEEA. The CDR3 has 13 residues. Here the CDR3 DNA reads TGTGCCAGCAGCTTGGAGCGGGGAACTGAAGCTTTCTTT. Residues: CASSLERGTEAFF.

The chain recombines TRBV6-5 with TRBJ2-2; 9 bases fit TRBD1. This CDR3 has 15 residues. Germline V lookup: CDR1 MNHEY, CDR2 SVGAGI. Trimming at V came to 7 bases and at J to 4 bases, leaving 7 bases not matched to a gene. In DNA, the CDR3 is TGTGCCAGCACTTGGCAGGACAGGGGCACCGGGGAGCTGTTTTTT. This translates into CASTWQDRGTGELFF.

J is TRBJ2-5 and V is TRBV19, with 10 nucleotides matching TRBD1. With the DNA end fitting TRBJ2-7 better, the J assignment may be wrong. The CDR3 has 16 amino acids. The germline V gene encodes CDR1 LNHDA and CDR2 SQIVND (reference sequence). The CDR3 sequence: CASSQPRQGARDEQYF. Here the CDR3 DNA reads TGTGCCAGTAGCCAGCCCAGACAGGGGGCGCGAGACGAGCAGTACTTC.

The chain employs TRBV7-8 and TRBJ1-2; 9 nucleotides line up with TRBD1. V was pared by 0 bases and J by 7 bases, with 15 bases of the junction left unmatched. The V gene's germline CDR1 is SGHVS and CDR2 FQNEAQ. This CDR3 is built from 18 residues. As DNA, the CDR3 is TGTGCCAGCAGCTTAGCGACCTGGGGGACAGGGCAAGAGGGTGGCTACACCTTC. Protein product: CASSLATWGTGQEGGYTF.

CDR3 nucleotides: TGTGCCGGGTCTAGCGTGGTAGGAGATACGCAGTATTTT. Translating it yields CAGSSVVGDTQYF. V and J are TRBV5-6 and TRBJ2-3, with D possibly matching TRBD2 (6 bases). The CDR3 consists of 13 residues. Trimming left V 10 bases short and J 5 bases short, with 17 bases between. The germline CDR1 and CDR2 sequences are SGHDT and YYEEEE.

This clone was counted only a few times. The V and J genes are TRBV5-6 and TRBJ2-2, with 8 positions matching TRBD1. The V gene's germline CDR1 is SGHDT and CDR2 YYEEEE. The CDR3 runs 15 residues. The ends lost 4 bases at V and 0 bases at J; junction bases unmatched: 2. The CDR3 DNA is TGTGCCAGCAGCCCGACAGGGGCGAACACCGGGGAGCTGTTTTTT. This gives the protein CASSPTGANTGELFF.

The gene calls are TRBV7-3 and TRBJ2-3, with 8 positions matching TRBD1. The CDR3 length is 14 residues. The V gene's germline CDR1 is SGHTA and CDR2 FQGTGA. The ends lost 8 bases at V and 4 bases at J; junction bases unmatched: 8. For the CDR3, the DNA is TGTGCCAGCGGGGGGACAGGCAGCGCAGATACGCAGTATTTT. Its protein product is CASGGTGSADTQYF.

In its sample, this clone was seen once. The gene calls are TRBV7-8 and TRBJ2-7; unclear D gene. V dropped 5 bases and J dropped 6 bases, with 11 bases sitting between them. The germline V gene encodes CDR1 SGHVS and CDR2 FQNEAQ. The CDR3 runs 12 residues. This chain's CDR3 is CASSPIMVEQYF. Here the CDR3 DNA reads TGTGCCAGCAGCCCTATCATGGTCGAGCAGTACTTC.

A remark on this clone: In the same sample, other DNA sequences code for this CDR3. V is TRBV15 and J is TRBJ1-4; a possible D gene is TRBD1 (6 bases). The CDR3 extends over 12 amino acids. Germline assignment: CDR1 LNHNV and CDR2 YYDKDF (reference sequence). Trimming took 6 bases from V and 7 from J, leaving 9 bases between them. CDR3: CATSSRGEKLFF. The CDR3, as DNA: TGTGCCACCAGTAGCAGGGGTGAAAAACTGTTTTTT.

V usage is TRBV5-6 and J usage is TRBJ1-2, with a weak D call TRBD1 (6 bases). CDR3 length equals 14 residues. Germline CDR1 is SGHDT and CDR2 is YYEEEE. V lost 4 bases and J lost 4, with 14 bases in between. CDR3 amino acids: CASSLRAGAYGYTF. CDR3 DNA: TGTGCCAGCAGCCTCCGGGCAGGGGCCTATGGCTACACCTTC. The full variable domain, rest sourced from reference TRBV5-6 and TRBJ1-2, is DAGVTQSPTHLIKTRGQQVTLRCSPKSGHDTVSWYQQALGQGPQFIFQYYEEEERQRGNFPDRFSGHQFPNYSSELNVNALLLGDSALYLCASSLRAGAYGYTFGSGTRLTVV.

The chain uses TRBV5-3 and TRBJ2-3; 8 nucleotides align to TRBD2. TRBV5-3 is marked as an open reading frame, function uncertain. V lost 7 bases and J lost 4; bases outside the gene matches: 8. This CDR3 contains 14 residues. The CDR3 here is CARAPGGRSDTQYF. CDR3 bases: TGTGCCAGAGCCCCGGGGGGGCGTTCAGATACGCAGTATTTT.

The V and J genes are TRBV11-2 and TRBJ2-1, with D perhaps matching TRBD1 (6 bases). Germline lookup yields CDR1 SGHAT and CDR2 FQNNGV. The CDR3 totals 17 residues. V was trimmed by 5 bases and J by 0 bases, leaving 17 bases between them. The CDR3 is CASSPTGPPSSYNEQFF. In DNA form, the CDR3 reads TGTGCCAGCAGCCCGACAGGACCTCCTAGCTCCTACAATGAGCAGTTCTTC.

The chain is built from TRBV4-2 and TRBJ2-1, with TRBD2 matching 10 bases. The CDR3 extends over 16 amino acids. The V and J ends lost 4 bases and 9 bases, in that order; junction bases with no gene match: 12. Germline assignment: CDR1 LGHNA and CDR2 YNFKEQ. The CDR3 DNA sequence: TGTGCCAGCAGCCCCGAAGATGCTAGCGGGAGAGGTGAGCAGTTCTTC. It yields the protein CASSPEDASGRGEQFF.

This clone occurred many times. The chain is built from TRBV6-5 and TRBJ2-5; 10 bases align to TRBD1. V was clipped by 7 bases and J by 2 bases; unmatched bases: 7. The germline CDR1 and CDR2 sequences are MNHEY and SVGAGI. CDR3 size: 15 residues. The CDR3 loop reads CASTAGTGEQETQYF. CDR3 nucleotides: TGTGCCAGCACGGCGGGGACAGGGGAACAAGAGACCCAGTACTTC.

The chain recombines TRBV2 with TRBJ2-1; 8 bases agree with TRBD2. The germline gives CDR1 SNHLY, CDR2 FYNNEI. This CDR3 spans 14 amino acids. This chain's CDR3 is CSGSGGARMSEQFF. The CDR3 DNA reads as TGTTCAGGGTCCGGGGGGGCAAGGATGAGTGAGCAGTTCTTC. The full variable domain, in which reference TRBV2 and TRBJ2-1 provide the parts outside the CDR3, is EPEVTQTPSHQVTQMGQEVILRCVPISNHLYFYWYRQILGQKVEFLVSFYNNEISEKSEIFDDQFSVERPDGSNFTLKIRSTKLEDSAMYFCSGSGGARMSEQFFGPGTRLTVL.

This clone was seen more than once but under ten times. The V gene is TRBV5-1, the J gene TRBJ1-6; 9 nucleotides match TRBD1. The trim removed 4 bases at V and 8 bases at J, leaving 10 bases unmatched. The CDR3 consists of 16 residues. Germline V gene sequence: CDR1 SGHRS, CDR2 YFSETQ. In DNA form, the CDR3 reads TGCGCCAGCAGCCAGGAGGCGGGACAGGGAGATTCACCCCTCCACTTT. Residues: CASSQEAGQGDSPLHF.

The chain employs TRBV2 and TRBJ1-1; no reliable D call. The CDR3 length is 14 residues. Germline V gene sequence: CDR1 SNHLY, CDR2 FYNNEI. V dropped 5 bases and J dropped 3 bases, with 13 bases sitting between them. Here the CDR3 reads CASSYQDGDTEAFF. CDR3 in DNA: TGTGCCAGCAGTTACCAGGACGGGGACACTGAAGCTTTCTTT.

Remarks on this clone: The same CDR3 arises from other DNA sequences in this sample as well. This chain connects TRBV5-1 to TRBJ2-3; TRBD1 agrees at 8 bases. V gave up 5 bases and J gave up 6 bases; unmatched junction bases: 5. The CDR3 extends over 13 amino acids. Germline lookup yields CDR1 SGHRS and CDR2 YFSETQ. The CDR3 DNA reads TGCGCCAGCAGTGGACAGGGTCGGGATACGCAGTATTTT. Its protein is CASSGQGRDTQYF.

The chain has TRBV9 and TRBJ2-2; a weak D match, TRBD2 (6 bases). V lost 2 bases, J lost 3 bases, and 14 bases lay in between. This CDR3 comprises 16 residues. CDR1 SGDLS and CDR2 YYNGEE come from the germline V gene. The CDR3 here is CASSVSAGPHTGELFF. In DNA form, the CDR3 reads TGTGCCAGCAGCGTCTCTGCGGGACCGCACACCGGGGAGCTGTTTTTT.